A single sample gave rise to the 9 T cell receptor beta chains below, sequenced in a study of radiotherapy plus CTLA-4 blockade in lung cancer. Using immunoSEQ multiplex PCR, the repertoire was profiled, and TCRdb retains in-frame clones only, with some absent. Of 35,000 to 50,000 clones in the sample, 65% to 70% were seen once. The sample consisted of peripheral blood, taken from a patient treated with radiotherapy plus ipilimumab. These receptors all come from a human donor with non-small cell lung cancer who had a partial response to radiotherapy plus ipilimumab.

The chain recombines TRBV4-2 with TRBJ1-6; 8 bases are shared with TRBD1. The V segment lost 0 bases and the J segment 9 bases; nucleotides outside the gene matches: 4. The CDR3 is 15 residues long. CDR1 is LGHNA, CDR2 YNFKEQ, per germline. The CDR3 DNA follows: TGTGCCAGCAGCCAAGAGACAGGGGCTCTTTCACCCCTCCACTTT. Translation gives CASSQETGALSPLHF.

The sample holds a few counts of this clone. The J gene is TRBJ2-1, the V gene TRBV11-2, with TRBD2 matching over 10 bases. The CDR3 runs 14 residues. Germline V gene lookup returns CDR1 SGHAT and CDR2 FQNNGV. The trim removed 5 bases at V and 3 bases at J, leaving 1 base unmatched. This CDR3 reads CASSRTSGYNEQFF. Written as DNA, the CDR3 is TGTGCCAGCAGCCGGACTAGCGGCTACAATGAGCAGTTCTTC.

The chain carries TRBV4-3 and TRBJ2-7, with TRBD2 identical over 7 bases. The junction had 3 bases not matched to a gene; V was cut back by 0 bases and J by 1 base. The CDR3 has 15 amino acids. Germline CDR1 is LGHNA and CDR2 is YSLEER. CDR3 bases: TGCGCCAGCAGCCAAGAGGCTAGCGGTTCCTACGAGCAGTACTTC. Amino acid sequence: CASSQEASGSYEQYF.

The rearrangement links TRBV18 to TRBJ2-1; no definite D call. CDR1 is KGHSH, CDR2 LQKENI, per germline. With 1 base removed from V and 7 bases from J, the gap between germline ends came to 11 bases. The CDR3 is 14 amino acids. The CDR3 reads CASSPLESKNEQFF. The CDR3 coding sequence is TGTGCCAGCTCACCACTAGAAAGCAAGAATGAGCAGTTCTTC. Full variable domain (outside the CDR3, taken from reference TRBV18 and TRBJ2-1): NAGVMQNPRHLVRRRGQEARLRCSPMKGHSHVYWYRQLPEEGLKFMVYLQKENIIDESGMPKERFSAEFPKEGPSILRIQQVVRGDSAAYFCASSPLESKNEQFFGPGTRLTVL.

This chain joins TRBV6-1 and TRBJ1-2; 7 bases align to TRBD1. The CDR3 runs 13 residues. Trimming took 4 bases from V and 4 from J; bases not matched to a gene: 3. Looked up from germline, CDR1 is MNHNS and CDR2 is SASEGT. In DNA, the CDR3 is TGTGCCAGCAGTGTGACAGGGTTCTATGGCTACACCTTC. Amino acids: CASSVTGFYGYTF.

CDR3 loop: CASRRTGQNYGYTF. The CDR3 coding sequence is TGTGCCAGCCGGAGGACAGGACAAAACTATGGCTACACCTTC. The chain couples TRBV6-5 to TRBJ1-2; 7 bases match TRBD1. V lost 8 bases and J lost 2; bases outside the gene matches: 8. The CDR3 has 14 amino acids. Germline-derived CDR1 and CDR2 are MNHEY and SVGAGI.

The chain couples TRBV7-8 to TRBJ1-6; no firm D call. This CDR3 is built from 16 residues. Trimming removed 0 bases from V and 7 bases from J, with 13 bases in between. CDR1 and CDR2 (germline): SGHVS, FQNEAQ. The CDR3 DNA sequence: TGTGCCAGCAGCTTAGCGATCAGGAGGACCAATTCACCCCTCCACTTT. Translated, it gives CASSLAIRRTNSPLHF.

V gene TRBV18 combines with J gene TRBJ1-6; 10 bases are a match to TRBD1. Germline V gene lookup returns CDR1 KGHSH and CDR2 LQKENI. The CDR3 spans 14 residues. V gave up 2 bases and J gave up 11 bases; unmatched junction bases: 3. The CDR3 spells CASSPEGQGTPLHF. The CDR3 coding sequence is TGTGCCAGCTCACCAGAGGGACAGGGGACACCCCTCCACTTT.

This clone is classed as large. Other DNA sequences of this sample code for an identical CDR3. The CDR3 region is CASSDNRGNSPLHF. CDR3 DNA sequence: TGTGCCAGCAGTGATAACAGGGGCAATTCACCCCTCCACTTT. The chain employs TRBV2 and TRBJ1-6, with TRBD1 matching over 7 bases. Germline loops: CDR1 SNHLY, CDR2 FYNNEI. The CDR3 covers 14 residues. J was trimmed by 7 bases and V by 3 bases; bases with no gene match: 3.